This T cell receptor (beta chain) was sequenced during a study of OX40 agonist ivuxolimab in advanced cancers. With V trimmed by 6 bases and J by 4 bases, 19 bases remained unmatched. The germline V gene encodes CDR1 SNHLY and CDR2 FYNNEI. The CDR3 runs 18 residues. Some clones are missing from TCRdb's copy, which holds only in-frame ones; the method was immunoSEQ multiplex PCR. The repertoire holds 55,000 to 60,000 clones, nearly 95% seen once, with around 19% in the top ten. This rearrangement joins TRBV2 to TRBJ2-7, with TRBD1 matching 9 bases. This receptor was taken from an adult with an advanced solid tumor such as melanoma, head and neck, liver or kidney cancer. The specimen was CD4+ or CD8+ T cells sorted from blood, collected in a trial of the OX40 agonist ivuxolimab. CDR3: CASRTWDREGGGGYEQYF. The DNA of the CDR3 is TGTGCCAGCAGGACCTGGGACAGGGAAGGAGGGGGGGGTTACGAGCAGTACTTC.